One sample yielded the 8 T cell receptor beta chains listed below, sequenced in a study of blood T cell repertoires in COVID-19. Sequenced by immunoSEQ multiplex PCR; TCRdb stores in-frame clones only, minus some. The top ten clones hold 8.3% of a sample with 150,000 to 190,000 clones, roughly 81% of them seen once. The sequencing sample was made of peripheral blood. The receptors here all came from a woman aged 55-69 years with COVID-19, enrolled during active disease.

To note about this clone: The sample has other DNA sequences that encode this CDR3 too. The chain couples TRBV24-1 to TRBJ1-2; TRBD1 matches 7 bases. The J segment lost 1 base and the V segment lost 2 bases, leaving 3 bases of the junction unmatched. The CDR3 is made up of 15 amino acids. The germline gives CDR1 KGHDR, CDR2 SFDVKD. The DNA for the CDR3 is TGTGCCACCAGTGATTACAGGGGAGGTAACTATGGCTACACCTTC. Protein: CATSDYRGGNYGYTF.

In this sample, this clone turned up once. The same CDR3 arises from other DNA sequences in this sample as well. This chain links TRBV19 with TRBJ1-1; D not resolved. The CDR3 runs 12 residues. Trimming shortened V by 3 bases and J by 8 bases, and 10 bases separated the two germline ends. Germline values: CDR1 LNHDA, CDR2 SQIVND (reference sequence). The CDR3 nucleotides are TGTGCCAGTAGTATTCGATCGGGGGAAGCTTTCTTT. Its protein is CASSIRSGEAFF.

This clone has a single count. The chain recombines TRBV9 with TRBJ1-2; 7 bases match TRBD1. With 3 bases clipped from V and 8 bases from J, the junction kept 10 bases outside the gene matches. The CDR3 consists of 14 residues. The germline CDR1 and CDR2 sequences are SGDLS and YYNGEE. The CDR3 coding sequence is TGTGCCAGCAGCGCTATTCGACAGGGAGTCGGCTACACCTTC. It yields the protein CASSAIRQGVGYTF.

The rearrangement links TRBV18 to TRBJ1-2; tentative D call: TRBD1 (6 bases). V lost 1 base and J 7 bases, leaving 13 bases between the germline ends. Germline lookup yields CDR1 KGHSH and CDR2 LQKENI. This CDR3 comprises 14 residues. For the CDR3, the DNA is TGTGCCAGCTCACCACGGGGGCGCGTGGTTGGCTACACCTTC. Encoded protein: CASSPRGRVVGYTF.

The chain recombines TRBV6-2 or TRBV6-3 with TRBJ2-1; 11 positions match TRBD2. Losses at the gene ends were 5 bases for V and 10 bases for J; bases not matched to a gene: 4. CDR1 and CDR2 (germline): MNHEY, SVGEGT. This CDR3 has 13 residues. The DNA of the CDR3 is TGTGCCAGCAGTCTAGCGGGGGGCCTAGAGCAGTTCTTC. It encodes CASSLAGGLEQFF.

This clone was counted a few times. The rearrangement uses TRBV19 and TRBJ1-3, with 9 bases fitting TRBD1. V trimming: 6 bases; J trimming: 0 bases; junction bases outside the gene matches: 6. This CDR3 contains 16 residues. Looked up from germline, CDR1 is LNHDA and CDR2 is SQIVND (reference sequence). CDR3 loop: CASSPGQGFSGNTIYF. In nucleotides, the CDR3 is TGTGCCAGTAGCCCGGGACAGGGCTTCTCTGGAAACACCATATATTTT.

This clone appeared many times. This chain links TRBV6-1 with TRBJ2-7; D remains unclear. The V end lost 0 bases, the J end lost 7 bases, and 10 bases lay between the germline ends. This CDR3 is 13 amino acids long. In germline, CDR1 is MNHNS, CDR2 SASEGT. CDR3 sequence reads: CASSEAPSREQYV. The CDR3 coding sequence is TGTGCCAGCAGTGAAGCCCCCTCGCGGGAGCAGTACGTC.

The CDR3 here is CASSLGGSDTQYF. The CDR3 DNA follows: TGTGCCAGCAGCCTGGGGGGCTCAGATACGCAGTATTTT. V usage is TRBV5-4 and J usage is TRBJ2-3; D could derive from TRBD1 or TRBD2 (6 bases each). Germline-derived CDR1 and CDR2 are SGHNT and YYREEE (reference sequence). Trimming removed 4 bases at V and 4 bases at J, with 10 bases between. CDR3 length: 13 residues. The full variable domain, its missing parts supplied by reference TRBV5-4 and TRBJ2-3, is ETGVTQSPTHLIKTRGQQVTLRCSSQSGHNTVSWYQQALGQGPQFIFQYYREEENGRGNFPPRFSGLQFPNYSSELNVNALELDDSALYLCASSLGGSDTQYFGPGTRLTVL.